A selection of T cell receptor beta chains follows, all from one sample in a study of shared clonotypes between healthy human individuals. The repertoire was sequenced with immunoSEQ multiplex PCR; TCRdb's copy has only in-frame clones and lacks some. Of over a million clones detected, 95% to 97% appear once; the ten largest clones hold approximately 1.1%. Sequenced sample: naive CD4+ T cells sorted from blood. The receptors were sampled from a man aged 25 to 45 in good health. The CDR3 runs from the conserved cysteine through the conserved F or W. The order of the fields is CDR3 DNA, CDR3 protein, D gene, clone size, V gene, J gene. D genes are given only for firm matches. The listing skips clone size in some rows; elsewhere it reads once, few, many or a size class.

TGTGCCAGCAGTGAATCACCGGGGAACTATGGCTACACCTTC	CASSESPGNYGYTF	NA	NA	TRBV25-1	TRBJ1-2
TGTGCCAGCAGCCCAAGTGTGGGGCCCCAGCATTTT	CASSPSVGPQHF	NA	NA	TRBV28	TRBJ1-5
TGTGCCAGCAGTCGCCAGGGAAACACTGAAGCTTTCTTT	CASSRQGNTEAFF	NA	NA	TRBV5-4	TRBJ1-1
TGCGCCAGGCCTACAGGGGATTCCTACGAGCAGTACTTC	CARPTGDSYEQYF	TRBD1	NA	TRBV23-1	TRBJ2-7
TGTGCCAGCAGCCCCCAGGAGATGCAGGGGGATCAACCCCAGCATTTT	CASSPQEMQGDQPQHF	TRBD1	NA	TRBV5-4	TRBJ1-5
TGTGCCAGCAGTTACACGCCGGGACTAGCGGGAGAGCAGTTCTTC	CASSYTPGLAGEQFF	TRBD2	NA	TRBV6-5	TRBJ2-1
TGTGCCAGCGCTTACGGGGGGACAGGGGGCAACTATGGCTACACCTTC	CASAYGGTGGNYGYTF	TRBD1	NA	TRBV5-4	TRBJ1-2
TGCAGTGCGTCGACTAGCGGGAGTTCGTACTTC	CSASTSGSSYF	TRBD2	NA	TRBV20-1	TRBJ2-7
TGTGCCAGCAGCCCCGCCGGGGCATTTCCTGAAAAACTGTTTTTT	CASSPAGAFPEKLFF	NA	NA	TRBV9	TRBJ1-4
TGCGCCAGCAGACGGGGAACAGGCGGCTTTGAAGCTTTCTTT	CASRRGTGGFEAFF	NA	NA	TRBV4-3	TRBJ1-1
TGTGCCAGCTCACCCAGGGACGACTATGGCTACACCTTC	CASSPRDDYGYTF	NA	NA	TRBV18	TRBJ1-2
TGCAGCGCCTACAGGGGTGCAGAGACCCAGTACTTC	CSAYRGAETQYF	TRBD1	NA	TRBV29-1	TRBJ2-5
TGTGCCAGCAAGTCCCAACCGAACACTGAAGCTTTCTTT	CASKSQPNTEAFF	NA	NA	TRBV2	TRBJ1-1
TGTGCCTGGAGTCCCCTGGGCGGATACAATGAGCAGTTCTTC	CAWSPLGGYNEQFF	NA	NA	TRBV30	TRBJ2-1
TGTGCCAGCAAGAGTGAGGGAGAGCGAAAGACCTATGGCTACACCTTC	CASKSEGERKTYGYTF	NA	NA	TRBV5-2	TRBJ1-2
TGCGCCAGCAGCCAGGGACAAACGAATCAGCCCCAGCATTTT	CASSQGQTNQPQHF	NA	once	TRBV4-1	TRBJ1-5
TGTGCCAGCAGTGTCTCCGTGGGACTAGGGGGAGATACGCAGTATTTT	CASSVSVGLGGDTQYF	TRBD2	NA	TRBV28	TRBJ2-3
TGCAGCGTTGAACCCGGGGAGACCCAGTACTTC	CSVEPGETQYF	NA	once	TRBV29-1	TRBJ2-5
TGCAGCGTCACCGGGACTAGCGGGAGAGGCAATGAGCAGTTCTTC	CSVTGTSGRGNEQFF	TRBD2	NA	TRBV29-1	TRBJ2-1
TGTGCCAGCACTGAATCGATAAACTACAATGAGCAGTTCTTC	CASTESINYNEQFF	NA	NA	TRBV28	TRBJ2-1
TGTGCCTGGAGTGTACGGGGGGTTCTTAACTATGGCTACACCTTC	CAWSVRGVLNYGYTF	NA	NA	TRBV30	TRBJ1-2
TGCAGTGCTAGCATGCACTATGGCTACACCTTC	CSASMHYGYTF	NA	NA	TRBV20-1	TRBJ1-2
TGTGCCAGCAGCACCGAGGAGACCCAGTACTTC	CASSTEETQYF	NA	NA	TRBV7-8	TRBJ2-5
TGCGCCAGCAGCTGGACAGGGACTAGCAGCCACAATGAGCAGTTCTTC	CASSWTGTSSHNEQFF	NA	NA	TRBV5-1	TRBJ2-1
TGTGCCAGCAGCTTTGGTGGACTCACAGATACGCAGTATTTT	CASSFGGLTDTQYF	NA	NA	TRBV5-6	TRBJ2-3
TGTGCCAGCAGCTCTCGGGTAGCGGGAGTACGCCATGAGCAGTTCTTC	CASSSRVAGVRHEQFF	TRBD2	once	TRBV7-9	TRBJ2-1
TGTGCCAGCAGCCCTCTAGCGGGAGGCTCGGGCGAGCAGTACTTC	CASSPLAGGSGEQYF	TRBD2	NA	TRBV27	TRBJ2-7
TGTGCCAGCTCACCCCAGGGTGGCTATGGCTACACCTTC	CASSPQGGYGYTF	NA	once	TRBV18	TRBJ1-2
TGTGCCAGCAGTCTTCAGCACCCAGGTGGGGAGACCCAGTACTTC	CASSLQHPGGETQYF	NA	NA	TRBV25-1	TRBJ2-5
TGTGCCAGCAGCCGGTCCGTAGGAGGGTACCCGCTCGAGCAGTACTTC	CASSRSVGGYPLEQYF	NA	NA	TRBV27	TRBJ2-7
TGCGCCAGCAGCTACCGGCAGGGGAAGAGCTGGAGACCCCAGTACTTC	CASSYRQGKSWRPQYF	NA	once	TRBV5-1	TRBJ2-5